The text below deals with one T cell receptor beta chain. Antigen: not known. The CDR3 runs 14 residues. V lost 4 bases and J 4 bases, leaving 13 bases between the germline ends. Looked up from germline, CDR1 is MNHNY and CDR2 is SVGAGI (reference sequence). The sample comes from a study of T cell responses to AZD1222 COVID-19 vaccine. Study observations and caveats: Most donors were white British, females outnumbered males, and clonal diversity was possibly underestimated. Spike-specific TCR breadth rose after two AZD1222 doses, and depth rose as well.

TCRdb's table, derived via immunoSEQ multiplex PCR, lists solely in-frame clones and lacks some. Here the sample spans some 200,000 clones, roughly 94% being singletons. The source material was peripheral blood, sampled 28 days after the second dose of the MenACWY control vaccine. The chain couples TRBV6-6 to TRBJ1-1; tentative D call: TRBD1 (6 bases). The clonotype originates from an adult who received the MenACWY meningococcal vaccine as a control. This CDR3 reads CASSSRGAGTEAFF. The CDR3 DNA sequence: TGTGCCAGCAGTTCCCGGGGGGCCGGCACTGAAGCTTTCTTT.